This T cell receptor beta chain was observed in a study of blood T cell repertoires in COVID-19. As for the study in general: Acute and convalescent COVID-19 samples came from the United States, Italy and Spain.

V was trimmed by 2 bases and J by 8 bases, leaving 11 bases between them. The CDR3 extends over 13 amino acids. Looked up from germline, CDR1 is MNHNS and CDR2 is SASEGT. Some clones are missing from TCRdb's copy, which holds only in-frame ones; the method was immunoSEQ multiplex PCR. The repertoire holds over 140,000 clones, with 80% to 85% as singletons. The chain joins TRBV6-1 to TRBJ2-3; tentative D call: TRBD2 (6 bases). Sequencing input: peripheral blood. This TCR came from a woman aged 60 to 75 with acute or convalescent COVID-19. CDR3 nucleotide sequence: TGTGCCAGCAGTGAACGGGGGTCGGGTACGCAGTATTTT. Protein product: CASSERGSGTQYF.